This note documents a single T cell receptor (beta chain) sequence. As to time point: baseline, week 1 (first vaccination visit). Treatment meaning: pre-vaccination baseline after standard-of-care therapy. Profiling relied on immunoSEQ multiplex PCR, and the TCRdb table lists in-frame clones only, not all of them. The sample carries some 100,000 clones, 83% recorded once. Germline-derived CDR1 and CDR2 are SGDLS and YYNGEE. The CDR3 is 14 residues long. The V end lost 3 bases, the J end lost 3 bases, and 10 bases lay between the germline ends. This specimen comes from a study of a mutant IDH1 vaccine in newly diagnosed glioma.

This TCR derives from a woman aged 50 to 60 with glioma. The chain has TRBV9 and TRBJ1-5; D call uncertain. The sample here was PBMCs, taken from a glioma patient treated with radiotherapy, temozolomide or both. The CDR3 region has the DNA TGTGCCAGCAGCGCAGTCGGGATCAATCAGCCCCAGCATTTT. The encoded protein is CASSAVGINQPQHF.